This TCR beta chain was retrieved from a study of CD8+CD57+ T cells in acquired aplastic anemia. In the study overall: Recorded DNA amounts for sorted CD4+ and CD8+ cells had an average of approximately 2.9 ug. Whole-study results and caveats: Overlapping CD8+ CDR3 repertoires of patients and controls contained roughly 29 shared sequences.

The patients chosen for sequencing had shown expansion of CD8+CD57+ cells (detected by flow cytometry). The TCR beta profiling, which covered VDJ combination and CDR3 sequence, was carried out using genomic DNA as the template. TCRdb analysed the reads with MiXCR anew, one entry per CDR3 protein. The sample records 150,000 to 200,000 distinct CDR3 sequences, approximately 51% being singletons. On this clonotype: Its antigen is currently unknown.

With V trimmed by 7 bases and J by 7 bases, 9 bases remained unmatched. The CDR3 totals 17 residues. This TCR was recovered from a human donor with aplastic anemia. The sample was sorted CD4+, CD8+, or CD8+CD57+ T cells (not recorded which) from PBMCs. The chain is built from TRBV12-3 or TRBV12-4 and TRBJ2-2; 16 bases match TRBD2. CDR3 DNA sequence: TGTGCCAGCAACCTGGGACTAGCGGGGGGGCCGATCGGGGAGCTGTTTTTT. Its protein is CASNLGLAGGPIGELFF.